This T cell receptor beta chain was retrieved from a study of T cell clonality in common variable immunodeficiency. Findings and caveats of the study: CVID patient heterogeneity limited repertoire-clinical complication correlations.

Only in-frame clones appear in the TCRdb table, and some are missing; sequencing was by immunoSEQ multiplex PCR. This sample carries under 40,000 clones, none of them present only once. The CDR3 consists of 14 residues. Between the trimmed V and J ends, which lost 6 bases and 0 bases, there was a span of 10 bases. CDR1 and CDR2 from the germline V gene are SNHLY and FYNNEI. This clone has a count of ten or more. The antigen remains undetermined. The read ends 3 residues shy of where the CDR3 ends; the end is completed using the germline J gene. V usage is TRBV2 and J usage is TRBJ2-3; no definite D call. The sequence derives from a person aged 18-70 years in good health. Sequencing was done on a sample of peripheral blood mononuclear cells. The sequenced CDR3 bases are TGTGCCAGCAGGACGACACCTAGCACAGATACG. This sequence encodes CASRTTPSTDT. The entire CDR3 protein is CASRTTPSTDTQYF.